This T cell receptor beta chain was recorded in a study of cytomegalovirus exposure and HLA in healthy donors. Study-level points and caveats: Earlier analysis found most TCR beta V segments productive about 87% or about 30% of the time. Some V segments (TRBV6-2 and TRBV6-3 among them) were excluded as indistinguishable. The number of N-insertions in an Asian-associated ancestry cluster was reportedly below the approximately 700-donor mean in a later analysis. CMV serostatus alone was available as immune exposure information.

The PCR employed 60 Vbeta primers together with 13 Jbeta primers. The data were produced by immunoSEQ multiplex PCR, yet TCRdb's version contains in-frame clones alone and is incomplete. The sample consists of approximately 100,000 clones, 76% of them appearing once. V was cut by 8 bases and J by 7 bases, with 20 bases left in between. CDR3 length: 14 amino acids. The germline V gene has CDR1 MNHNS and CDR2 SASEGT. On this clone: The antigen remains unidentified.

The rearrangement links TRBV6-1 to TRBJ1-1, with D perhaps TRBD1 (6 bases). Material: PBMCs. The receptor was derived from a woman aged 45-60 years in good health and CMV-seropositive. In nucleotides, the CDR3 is TGTGCCAGCTCAAAAGCGTACAGGGATCGTGAAGCTTTCTTT. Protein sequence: CASSKAYRDREAFF.